This TCR beta chain was sequenced for a study of cytomegalovirus exposure and HLA in healthy donors (dated by TCRdb to the late 2010s). About the full investigation: An earlier analysis of fewer than 750 of the donors reported around 280 Gb of sequence data and roughly 120 million unique TCR beta sequences obtained from approximately 180 million T cells. To study patterns of TCR occurrence, a later analysis re-analyzed previously published TCR beta repertoires from 666 donors and added high-resolution HLA genotyping. On average, roughly 240,000 unique TCR beta nucleotide sequences were sequenced per donor among a few hundred genotyped donors of the cohort, with 15% to 20% of those sequences being non-productive. In the later analysis, no new phenotypic data were used to find candidate immune exposures; instead, reliance was placed on TCR beta sequences and their occurrence across donors. In addition to the first cohort of several hundred subjects, a separate validation cohort of 130 or so different subjects was used. HLA typing covered class I and class II loci at four-digit resolution. The study aimed to test whether signatures of past pathogen exposure could be identified by cataloging public T cell receptors. To predict cytomegalovirus infection status, the study combined high-throughput TCR immunosequencing, statistical association of individual TCRs with disease status, and machine learning. The study profiled the T cell repertoires of under 850 subjects by immunosequencing and related them to cytomegalovirus serostatus. Donor age, sex, ethnicity and CMV serostatus were compiled alongside the repertoire data. Genome-wide SNP genotypes for about three fifths of the roughly 700 donors were used in a later genetic analysis, which treated that subset as a discovery cohort. Typing coverage differed by locus: A, B, C, DRB1 and DQB1 were typed in roughly 629-640 donors, DQA1 in 500 to 550, DPA1 in 600 to 610, and DPB1 in 400 to 480. Approximately 310 gigabases of sequencing data and 78 million or so unique TCR sequences were included in an early release covering several hundred HLA-typed donors. Of the 398 genotyped donors, around 81% fell in the genetic ancestry cluster associated with self-reported Caucasian donors. All discovery cohort repertoires had been generated on a single sequencing platform. Because of strong linkage in the cohort, five DR-DQ haplotypes were treated as single units for association and clustering. To decide whether each TCR beta V gene segment behaved as functional or pseudogenic, an earlier analysis of approximately 600 of the donors relied on high-throughput TCR beta sequencing. General findings and caveats noted by the study authors: In the study, 150 to 200 TCR beta chains were listed as associated with cytomegalovirus. Because the 87-base-pair reads could not distinguish some IMGT-functional V segments, including TRBV6-2 and TRBV6-3, those segments were excluded. In vitro tests confirmed that a few of the cytomegalovirus-associated TCR beta chains recognize cytomegalovirus antigens. In a later genetic analysis, fewer N-insertions in productive TCRs were reported among donors in an Asian-associated ancestry cluster than the roughly 700-donor mean. An association between a missense DCLRE1C variant and V-gene and J-gene trimming of TCR beta chains was found in a later genetic analysis and replicated in an independent cohort. In a later analysis, TCR association rates were found to vary across HLA loci, with the most associated TCRs seen for DRB1 alleles and the fewest for HLA-C alleles. It was suggested by the authors that the approach could potentially be generalized to other disease states and immunological phenotypes. In both the original and validation cohorts, the classifier was reported to diagnose cytomegalovirus status with high specificity and sensitivity. Most TCR sequences were seen in very few donors, while some public TCRs were found in many individuals. Linkage disequilibrium might explain the correlated functional status among segregating V segments, but an unknown experimental factor could not be ruled out. When HLA alleles, especially DR and DQ, strongly co-occurred, TCR associations were difficult to assign to individual alleles. A cluster of highly shared sequence variants was judged likely to be a technical artifact of the sequencing pipeline. A further reported finding was that TCR beta sequences accurately predicted the HLA-A and HLA-B alleles for most subjects in the first cohort. The only immune exposure information available for the cohort was CMV serostatus. An earlier analysis of 587 of the donors showed that most TCR beta V segments appeared in productive rearrangements either about 90% or about 30% of the time, which broadly matched IMGT annotations. The cohort was sequenced for TCR beta chains only, and without alpha or paired-chain data the features that could be detected were limited. Because HLA typing was missing for some donors at each locus, association tests included only the typed subset. Over 15 rarely observed V segments, including chromosome 9 orphons, were excluded from the earlier analysis of approximately 500 of the donors because counts were too low. In a later analysis, most CMV-associated TCR beta chains were found to appear HLA-restricted, with HLA associations seemingly driven largely by CMV exposure. Several of the top co-occurrence clusters appeared to be linked to parvovirus B19, influenza, CMV and Epstein-Barr virus, according to a later analysis. The presence/absence analyses assumed that sequencing depth was roughly uniform across donors, and that assumption may not be true. A later analysis found that HLA-associated TCR beta chains were more clonally expanded and had lower generation probabilities than equally common non-associated chains. In a later analysis, around 17,000 TCR beta sequences were associated with specific HLA alleles at a false discovery rate of 0.05.

Receptor libraries were prepared by the immunoSEQ multiplex PCR assay. For the multiplex PCR, a mixture combining 60 forward primers for TCR Vbeta segments and 13 reverse primers for TCR Jbeta segments was used. The CDR3 region of rearranged TCR beta genes was amplified from genomic DNA by a multiplex PCR assay. On the Illumina HiSeq System, the amplified TCR beta libraries were sequenced as 87-base-pair reads. For the original study's pipeline: Across the roughly 640 repertoires, a later analysis counted approximately 75 million unique TCR beta chains, about 10 million of which were shared by at least two donors. Raw reads were error-corrected and collapsed into unique sequences by a nearest-neighbor algorithm in which closely related sequences were merged to remove PCR and sequencing errors. CDR3 sequences were aligned to IMGT reference sequences to assign V, D and J gene segments. Each retained sequence needed at least a six-nucleotide match to both a V gene segment and a J gene segment. Rearrangements were classified as productive when the CDR3 lacked stop codons and remained in frame with V and J, and all other rearrangements were classified as non-productive. CDR3 was defined according to IMGT convention as the region running from the second conserved V-encoded cysteine to the conserved J-encoded phenylalanine. In an earlier analysis of more than 550 of the donors, sequences lacking an unambiguous match to a single V gene segment were excluded. In an earlier analysis of 450 to 750 of the donors, a V segment was called functional when productive rearrangements were above 56.7%, and segregating when the standard deviation between donors exceeded 5%. A statistical classification framework was built for diagnosing cytomegalovirus status from the catalog of TCR beta chain sequences. In a later analysis, V and J genes were assigned by comparing TCR nucleotide sequences against IMGT/GENE-DB human TR gene sequences. The TCRdist pipeline was used in a later analysis to assign CDR3 sequences and most-parsimonious VDJ recombination scenarios. In a later analysis, every TCR beta chain was defined by the combination of its CDR3 amino acid sequence and its V-gene family, and reads without a unique V-gene family were dropped. As a way to deal with suspected cross-contamination and a sequencing artifact, a later analysis dropped approximately 590 nucleotide sequences that were highly shared and had low generation probability. In a later analysis, a clonal expansion index was calculated for each public chain from normalized within-repertoire ranks of inferred template counts. Generation probabilities in a later analysis came from a VDJ recombination model fitted to out-of-frame rearrangements, and those results were checked against IGoR. A later analysis scored TCR-TCR, TCR-HLA and TCR-CMV co-occurrence with hypergeometric tests, applying a repertoire-size bias correction to TCR pairs. A later analysis estimated false discovery rates by permuting HLA or CMV assignments 20 times. A later analysis grouped co-occurring TCRs with DBSCAN, adding TCRdist sequence similarity when clustering within HLA-allele-positive subsets. Co-occurrence clustering excluded repertoires with fewer than 30,000 or more than 120,000 public chains, plus five with anomalous nucleotide sharing. As stored in TCRdb, this immuneACCESS dataset retains in-frame rearrangements with V and J assigned. A fraction of the clones does not appear; measured against another copy, unresolved V genes explain less than half of the discrepancy, and the remainder lacks a known reason. V and J calls and clone size are those listed in that table; D and trimming were worked out from the DNA. This sample lists approximately 180,000 clones; over 65% were detected once. Of the sample, less than 4.5% falls within the top ten clones.

Based on the germline V gene, the CDR1 and CDR2 sequences are SGHRS and YFSETQ. Measured from the cysteine to the phenylalanine, the CDR3 is 15 residues long. The CDR3 DNA has 45 bases and is translated from base 1. V and J lose 1 base and 1 base, and a span of 11 bases separates them. This clone was found once. The antigen it binds to is not known. No much larger clone exists at a distance of one base, and base qualities are not known. In total, approximately 700 healthy bone marrow donors made up the cohort. At the time of sampling, every cohort member was nominally healthy, though immune exposures that went unrecorded were likely present. The donor was CMV seropositive and belonged to the group of 250 to 300 seropositive cohort members. A peripheral blood sample was collected from each donor, and TCR beta sequencing was performed on peripheral blood mononuclear cells. The Qiagen DNeasy Blood Extraction Kit was used to extract genomic DNA from the blood cell samples.

The sequence was collected from a woman aged 60 to 75 in good health and CMV-seropositive. The rearrangement combines TRBV5-1 with TRBJ2-5; no confident D gene assignment can be made. Sequencing used PBMCs. The sequenced DNA: TGCGCCAGCAGCTTGCGGTCCTTCGCCCAAGAGACCCAGTACTTC. Protein translation: CASSLRSFAQETQYF.